Below, one T cell receptor beta chain is given with its context. This clone was picked up a small number of times. The clone's antigen remains unknown. The input lacks base qualities; no much larger clone sits a single base away. This specimen belongs to a study of cytomegalovirus exposure and HLA in healthy donors (dated by TCRdb to between 2016 and 2019). Study-wide context: A later analysis indicated that the roughly 120 validation repertoires were generated on the platform also employed for the 670 or so repertoires of the first cohort. To predict cytomegalovirus infection status, the study combined high-throughput TCR immunosequencing, statistical association of individual TCRs with disease status, and machine learning. In addition to the first cohort of 650 to 750 subjects, a separate validation cohort of 120 different subjects was used. The study aimed to test whether signatures of past pathogen exposure could be identified by cataloging public T cell receptors. Points the paper makes about the study in general: The authors suggested that the approach could potentially be generalized to other disease states and immunological phenotypes. A later analysis found that TCRs clustered in the first cohort also tended to co-occur in the approximately 120 validation repertoires, with more than 90% of cluster scores above 0. A later analysis had no HLA typing for the validation cohort, so co-occurrence there was scored across all 130 or so repertoires. In the study, about 150 TCR beta chains were listed as associated with cytomegalovirus. In both the original and validation cohorts, the classifier was reported to diagnose cytomegalovirus status with high specificity and sensitivity. While some public TCRs were present in many individuals, most TCR sequences turned up only very rarely across donors. A few of the identified cytomegalovirus-associated TCR beta chains were confirmed in vitro to be specific for cytomegalovirus antigens.

Library construction relied on the immunoSEQ multiplex PCR assay. The original pipeline was this. A statistical classification framework was built for diagnosing cytomegalovirus status from the catalog of TCR beta chain sequences. TCRdb carries this immuneACCESS record with in-frame sequences only. Its versions omit some clonotypes, under half of them owing to an unresolved V gene in the studies checked, with the rest unexplained. The DNA was the basis for D and trimming; V, J and clone size are from that table. Present in this sample are some 140,000 clones, approximately 87% of which were seen just once. Just under 3% of the sample is held by the ten biggest clonotypes. Donors formed part of the validation cohort, which comprised 95 to 150 subjects and was distinct from the first cohort of fewer than 750 subjects. The sequenced sample consisted of PBMCs. The TCR was taken from a man between 18 and 29 years old in good health and CMV-seronegative.

This receptor carries the CDR3 CASGGQVYGYTF. The DNA reads TGTGCCAGCGGGGGACAGGTCTATGGCTACACCTTC. Rearrangement joined TRBV6-5 to TRBJ1-2, with 8 junctional bases fitting TRBD1. At the junction V is shortened by 8 bases and J by 4 bases; bases outside the gene matches: 3. The CDR1 and CDR2 encoded by the germline V gene are MNHEY and SVGAGI. CDR3 length: 12 amino acids, cysteine to phenylalanine. The kept DNA is CDR3 alone, 36 bases in frame from the first base.